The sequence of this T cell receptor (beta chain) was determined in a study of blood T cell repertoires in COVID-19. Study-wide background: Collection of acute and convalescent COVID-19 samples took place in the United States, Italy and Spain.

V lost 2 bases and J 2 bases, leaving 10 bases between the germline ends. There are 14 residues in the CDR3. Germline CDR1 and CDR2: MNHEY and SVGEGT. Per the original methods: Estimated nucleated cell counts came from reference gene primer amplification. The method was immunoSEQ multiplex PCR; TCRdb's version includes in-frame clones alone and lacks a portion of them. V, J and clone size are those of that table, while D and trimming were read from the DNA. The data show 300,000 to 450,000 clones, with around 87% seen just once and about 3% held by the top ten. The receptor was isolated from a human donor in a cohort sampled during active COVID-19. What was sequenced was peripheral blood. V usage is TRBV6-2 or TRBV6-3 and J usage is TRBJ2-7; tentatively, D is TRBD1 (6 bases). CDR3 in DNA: TGTGCCAGCAGTTACGCCAAGGGGGCCTACGAGCAGTACTTC. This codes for CASSYAKGAYEQYF.